These 20 T cell receptor beta chains were all obtained from the same sample, sequenced in a study of tumor-infiltrating lymphocytes in primary liver carcinoma. Total RNA (approximately 500 ng) served as template for TCR beta cDNA synthesis primed by a constant-region primer. Slightly modified ARM-PCR with three nested multiplex PCR rounds yielded TCR beta libraries. It was with TRBV1-TRBV30 forward primers and a C-beta reverse primer that the first two PCR rounds were run, at roughly 11 cycles each. In TCRdb, the multiplex PCR reads were re-called with MiXCR into one record per CDR3 protein. The sample has about 64,000 distinct CDR3 sequences; approximately 74% are singletons. Bulk tissue was left unsorted, and RNA and DNA were co-extracted from approximately 20-30 mg of it. Input material: liver tumor tissue from sampling region 4. Sample subset: tumor region T4, right-lateral pole. Receptors originate from a man between 35 and 55 years old with primary liver carcinoma and hepatitis B virus infection.

As for this clonotype: One junction end does not reproduce the germline sequence, and a read error may be involved. The chain recombines TRBV5-5 with TRBJ2-7, with unresolved D. The CDR3 has 13 amino acids. Germline V gene lookup returns CDR1 SGHKS and CDR2 YYEKEE (reference sequence). CDR3 in amino acids: CASSFDIIYGQYF. The CDR3 nucleotides read TGTGCCAGCAGCTTTGACATCATCTACGGGCAGTACTTC.

Remarks on this clonotype: A much larger clonotype is one base distant, so this may be a read error. This chain connects TRBV29-1 to TRBJ2-3; weak D call: TRBD2 (5 bases). Deletions cut 8 bases from V and 0 bases from J, with 12 bases between. This CDR3 is built from 13 residues. The V gene's germline CDR1 is SQVTM and CDR2 ANQGSEA. The CDR3 sequence: CSCSASSTDTQYF. The DNA of the CDR3 is TGCAGCTGTAGCGCGAGTAGCACAGATACGCAGTATTTT.

About this clonotype itself: This CDR3 is missing its conserved last phenylalanine or tryptophan, likely due to a read error. The chain couples TRBV4-3 to TRBJ2-7; D unclear. CDR1 and CDR2 (germline): LGHNA, YSLEER. The CDR3 is 15 residues long. The CDR3 sequence is CASSQDGSKSYEQYL. In DNA form, the CDR3 reads TGCGCCAGCAGCCAAGATGGCAGTAAATCCTATGAGCAGTACTTG.

As concerns this clonotype: The junction does not match germline at one end; this may be a read error. The rearrangement links TRBV14 to TRBJ1-3, with D perhaps matching TRBD1 (6 bases). Germline V gene sequence: CDR1 SGHDN, CDR2 FVKESK. This CDR3 contains 15 residues. The CDR3 here is CASSHQGSSGNTIYF. The CDR3 region has the DNA TGTGCCAGCAGCCACCAGGGGAGCTCTGGAAATACCATATATTTT.

With regard to this clonotype: Germline is not matched at one junction end, which may reflect a read error. The chain employs TRBV4-1 and TRBJ1-2; TRBD1 aligns across 8 bases. Germline CDR1 is MGHRA and CDR2 is YSYEKL. There are 14 residues in the CDR3. Here the CDR3 reads CASSQGDRRYGYTF. CDR3 DNA sequence: TGCGCCAGCAGCCAAGGGGACAGGAGATATGGGTACACCTTC.

This chain joins TRBV6-2 or TRBV6-3 and TRBJ1-5, with 7 bases identical to TRBD1. CDR3 length: 16 amino acids. The germline V gene has CDR1 MNHEY and CDR2 SVGEGT. The V segment lost 5 bases and the J segment 5 bases; nucleotides outside the gene matches: 12. This CDR3 is CASSPHRGLWDQPQHF. The CDR3 nucleotides read TGTGCCAGCAGTCCCCACAGGGGTCTGTGGGATCAGCCCCAGCATTTT.

With respect to this clonotype: The final CDR3 position lacks the conserved phenylalanine or tryptophan, pointing to a likely read error. The chain is built from TRBV4-3 and TRBJ2-3; possibly TRBD1 for D (6 bases). Germline values: CDR1 LGHNA, CDR2 YSLEER. CDR3 length: 15 amino acids. Trimming cost V 3 bases and J 4 bases, with 14 bases left between them. The CDR3 loop reads CASSQYQGWADTQYI. In nucleotides, the CDR3 is TGCGCCAGCAGCCAGTATCAGGGGTGGGCAGATACGCAGTATATT.

Many counts were recorded for this clonotype. The chain is built from TRBV30 and TRBJ1-1; no clear D gene. The V gene's germline CDR1 is GTSNPN and CDR2 SVGIG (reference sequence). The V gene lost 5 bases and the J gene lost 4 bases, with 11 bases spanning the gap. The CDR3 is 12 amino acids. CDR3 protein: CAWDREGTEAFF. Written as DNA, the CDR3 is TGTGCCTGGGACCGGGAAGGCACTGAAGCTTTCTTT.

On this clonotype itself: Mismatch with germline at one junction end may stem from a read error. V is TRBV11-3 and J is TRBJ2-1; no reliable D call. Per germline, CDR1 SGHNT and CDR2 YENEEA. The CDR3 sequence is 13 residues long. The CDR3 DNA is TGTGCCAGCAGGTCCAGGTTCTACAATGAGCAGTCCTTC. It encodes CASRSRFYNEQSF.

Points on this clonotype: One end of the junction does not line up with germline, which may come from a read error. The J gene is TRBJ1-1, the V gene TRBV6-2 or TRBV6-3; no clear D. This CDR3 is built from 14 residues. CDR1 is MNHEY and CDR2 is SVGEGT in the germline V gene. In DNA, the CDR3 is TGTACCAGCAGTTACTCGATCCGGGCTACTGAGGCTTTCTTT. Translation gives CTSSYSIRATEAFF.

About this clonotype itself: The junction and the germline gene differ at one end; a read error may be behind it. The V gene is TRBV4-2, the J gene TRBJ1-5; D possibly corresponds to TRBD1 (5 bases). Germline CDR1 is LGHNA and CDR2 is YNFKEQ. The CDR3 covers 18 residues. DNA of the CDR3: TGTGTCAGCAGCCAAGATAGAACTGGTGGGACCTCCAGTCAGCCCCAGCATTTT. Protein sequence: CVSSQDRTGGTSSQPQHF.

The rearrangement joins TRBV6-5 to TRBJ1-1; 8 bases agree with TRBD1. Germline V gene lookup returns CDR1 MNHEY and CDR2 SVGAGI. V dropped 0 bases and J dropped 7; count of bases not matched to a gene: 7. This CDR3 spans 15 amino acids. CDR3 bases: TGTGCCAGCAGTTACTCTCGGACAGGGTCGATTGAAGCTTTCTTT. Amino acid sequence: CASSYSRTGSIEAFF.

As concerns this clonotype: A much bigger clone sits one base away, suggesting this may be a read error. The gene calls are TRBV7-3 and TRBJ2-3; D possibly corresponds to TRBD2 (6 bases). Germline V gene data show CDR1 as SGHTA and CDR2 as FQGTGA. The CDR3 extends over 15 amino acids. In DNA, the CDR3 is TGTGTCAGCAGCTCCCAAGGAGGGGGCACAGATACGCAGTATTTT. It translates to CVSSSQGGGTDTQYF.

This clonotype was counted only a few times. The chain has TRBV6-6 and TRBJ2-5, with a possible D match to TRBD1 (6 bases). CDR1 and CDR2 (germline): MNHNY, SVGAGI (reference sequence). The CDR3 has 13 residues. V dropped 7 bases and J dropped 5 bases, with 14 bases sitting between them. The CDR3 DNA follows: TGTGCCAGCAATTATTGGCAGGGGGAGACCCAGTACTTC. Translation: CASNYWQGETQYF.

Ten or more counts support this clonotype. The rearrangement links TRBV19 to TRBJ2-1; 8 nucleotides line up with TRBD1. In germline, CDR1 is LNHDA, CDR2 SQIVND (reference sequence). The length of the CDR3 is 16 residues. J gave up 7 bases and V 6 bases, and 14 bases lay outside the gene matches. The CDR3 spells CASRHMRQGRGNEQFF. The CDR3 region has the DNA TGTGCCAGTAGACACATGCGACAGGGGCGCGGTAATGAGCAGTTCTTC.

CDR3 loop: CASSLGPIHEQYF. The CDR3, as DNA: TGCGCCAGCAGCTTGGGACCAATCCACGAGCAGTACTTC. The chain couples TRBV5-1 to TRBJ2-7; D gene unclear. Germline-derived CDR1 and CDR2 are SGHRS and YFSETQ. V lost 0 bases and J lost 5, with 9 bases in between. The CDR3 is 13 residues long.

The CDR3 DNA is TGTGCCAGCAGTGAGGACAGGGTGGACTCCTACGAGCAGTACTTC. Encoded protein: CASSEDRVDSYEQYF. The chain combines TRBV2 with TRBJ2-7; TRBD1 agrees at 8 bases. V shed 3 bases, J shed 0 bases, and the junction held 4 bases outside the gene matches. Germline V CDR1 and CDR2: SNHLY, FYNNEI. The CDR3 loop spans 15 amino acids.

About this clonotype: The junction departs from germline at one end; a sequencing error may be responsible. The chain is built from TRBV11-2 and TRBJ2-2, with D possibly TRBD2 on 6 matching bases. The CDR3 is 15 amino acids. Germline CDR1 SGHAT, CDR2 FQNNGV. The CDR3 DNA reads TGTGCCATCAGCTTGGCGGGACCGAACACCGGGGAGCTGTTTTTT. This translates into CAISLAGPNTGELFF.

As for this clonotype: At one boundary the junction diverges from the germline segment, which might be a read error. This chain joins TRBV11-2 and TRBJ2-5; no definite D call. CDR3 length equals 13 residues. Germline CDR1 is SGHAT and CDR2 is FQNNGV. The CDR3 here is CASSLVLEKTRYF. The CDR3 DNA sequence: TGTGCGAGCAGCTTAGTTCTGGAAAAGACCCGGTACTTC.

V usage is TRBV4-3 and J usage is TRBJ1-1, with D hard to call. The germline V gene has CDR1 LGHNA and CDR2 YSLEER. The CDR3 runs 16 residues. Deletions cut 4 bases from V and 0 bases from J, with 15 bases between. The CDR3 spells CASSPVGVGMNTEAFF. In DNA form, the CDR3 reads TGCGCCAGCAGCCCTGTGGGCGTGGGAATGAACACTGAAGCTTTCTTT.